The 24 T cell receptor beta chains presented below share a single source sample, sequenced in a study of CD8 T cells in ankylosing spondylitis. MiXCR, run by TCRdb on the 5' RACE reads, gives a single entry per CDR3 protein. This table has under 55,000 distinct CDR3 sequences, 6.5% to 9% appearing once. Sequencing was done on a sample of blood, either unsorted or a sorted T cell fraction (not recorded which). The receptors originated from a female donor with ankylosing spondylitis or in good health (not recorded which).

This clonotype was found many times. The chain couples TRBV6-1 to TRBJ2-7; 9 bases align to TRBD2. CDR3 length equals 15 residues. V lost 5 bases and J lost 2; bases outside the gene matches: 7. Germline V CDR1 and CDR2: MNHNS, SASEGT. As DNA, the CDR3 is TGTGCCAGCAGTACCGGGACTAGCCCTCCCTACGAGCAGTACGTC. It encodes CASSTGTSPPYEQYV.

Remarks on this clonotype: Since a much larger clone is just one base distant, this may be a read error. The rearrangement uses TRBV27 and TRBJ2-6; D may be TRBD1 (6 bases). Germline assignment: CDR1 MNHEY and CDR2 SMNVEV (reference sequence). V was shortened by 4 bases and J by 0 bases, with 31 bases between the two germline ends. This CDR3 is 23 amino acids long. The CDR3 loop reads CASSSLKVGTITEEPSGANVLTF. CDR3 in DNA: TGTGCCAGCAGTTCGTTAAAGGTCGGGACAATAACCGAGGAGCCCTCTGGGGCCAACGTCCTGACTTTC.

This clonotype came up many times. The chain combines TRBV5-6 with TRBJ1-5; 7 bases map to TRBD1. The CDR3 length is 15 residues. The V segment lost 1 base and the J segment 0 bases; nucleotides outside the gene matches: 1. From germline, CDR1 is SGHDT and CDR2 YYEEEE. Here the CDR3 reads CASSLTGVSNQPQHF. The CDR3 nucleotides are TGTGCCAGCAGCTTGACAGGGGTTAGCAATCAGCCCCAGCATTTT.

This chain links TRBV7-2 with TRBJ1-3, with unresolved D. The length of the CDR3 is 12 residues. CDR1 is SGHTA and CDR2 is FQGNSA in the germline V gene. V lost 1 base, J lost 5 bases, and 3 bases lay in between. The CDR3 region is CASSLVRNTIYF. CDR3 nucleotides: TGTGCCAGCAGCTTAGTGAGAAACACCATATATTTT. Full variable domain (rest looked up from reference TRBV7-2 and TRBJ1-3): GAGVSQSPSNKVTEKGKDVELRCDPISGHTALYWYRQSLGQGLEFLIYFQGNSAPDKSGLPSDRFSAERTGGSVSTLTIQRTQQEDSAVYLCASSLVRNTIYFGEGSWLTVV.

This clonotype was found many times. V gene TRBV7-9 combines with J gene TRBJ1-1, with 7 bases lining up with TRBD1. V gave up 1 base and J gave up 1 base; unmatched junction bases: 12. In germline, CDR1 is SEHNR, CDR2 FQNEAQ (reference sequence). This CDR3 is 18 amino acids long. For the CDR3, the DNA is TGTGCCAGCAGCTTAGATGGGGACTTGGGACAGTCGAACACTGAAGCTTTCTTT. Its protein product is CASSLDGDLGQSNTEAFF. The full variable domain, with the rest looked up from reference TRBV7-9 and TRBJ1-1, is DTGVSQNPRHKITKRGQNVTFRCDPISEHNRLYWYRQTLGQGPEFLTYFQNEAQLEKSRLLSDRFSAERPKGSFSTLEIQRTEQGDSAMYLCASSLDGDLGQSNTEAFFGQGTRLTVV.

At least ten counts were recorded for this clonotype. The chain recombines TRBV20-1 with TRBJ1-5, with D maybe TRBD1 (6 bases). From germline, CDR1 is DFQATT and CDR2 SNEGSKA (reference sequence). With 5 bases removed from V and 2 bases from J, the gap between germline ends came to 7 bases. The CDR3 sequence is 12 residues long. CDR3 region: CSARTGNQPQHF. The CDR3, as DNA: TGCAGTGCTCGGACAGGCAATCAGCCCCAGCATTTT.

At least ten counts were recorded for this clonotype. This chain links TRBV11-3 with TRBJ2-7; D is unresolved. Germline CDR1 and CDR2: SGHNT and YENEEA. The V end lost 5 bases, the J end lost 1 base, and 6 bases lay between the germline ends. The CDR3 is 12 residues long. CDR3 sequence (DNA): TGTGCCAGCAGCCAAGAGTCCTACGAGCAGTACTTC. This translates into CASSQESYEQYF.

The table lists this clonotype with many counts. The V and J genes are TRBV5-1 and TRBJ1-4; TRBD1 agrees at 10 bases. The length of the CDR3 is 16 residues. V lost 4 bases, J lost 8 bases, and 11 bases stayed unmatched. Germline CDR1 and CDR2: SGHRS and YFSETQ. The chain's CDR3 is CASSRFSGTGEEKLFF. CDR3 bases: TGCGCCAGCAGCAGATTTTCCGGGACAGGGGAGGAAAAACTGTTTTTT.

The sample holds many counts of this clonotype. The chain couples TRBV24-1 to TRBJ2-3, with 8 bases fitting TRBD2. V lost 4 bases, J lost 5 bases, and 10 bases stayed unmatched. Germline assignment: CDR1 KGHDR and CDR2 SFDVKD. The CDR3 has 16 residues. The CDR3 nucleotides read TGTGCCACCAGTGACCCGGGGGGGGCCCATGTAGATACGCAGTATTTT. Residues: CATSDPGGAHVDTQYF.

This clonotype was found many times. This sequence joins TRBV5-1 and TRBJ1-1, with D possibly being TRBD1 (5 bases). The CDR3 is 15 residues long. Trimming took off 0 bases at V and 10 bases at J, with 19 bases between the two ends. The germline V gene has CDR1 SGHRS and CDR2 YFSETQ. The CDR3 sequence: CASSLAQGTMGRAFF. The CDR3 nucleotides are TGCGCCAGCAGCTTGGCTCAGGGCACCATGGGTCGAGCTTTCTTT.

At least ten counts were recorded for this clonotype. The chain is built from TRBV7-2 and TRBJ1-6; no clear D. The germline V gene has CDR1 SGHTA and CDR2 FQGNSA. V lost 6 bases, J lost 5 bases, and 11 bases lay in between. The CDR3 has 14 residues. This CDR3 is CASSQGTNNSPLHF. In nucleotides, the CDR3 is TGTGCCAGCAGTCAAGGAACGAATAATTCACCCCTCCACTTT.

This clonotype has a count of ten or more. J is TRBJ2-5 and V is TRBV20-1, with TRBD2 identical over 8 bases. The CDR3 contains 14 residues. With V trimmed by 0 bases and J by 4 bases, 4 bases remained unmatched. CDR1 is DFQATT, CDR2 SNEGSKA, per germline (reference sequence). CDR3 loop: CSARDLTSGETQYF. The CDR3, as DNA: TGCAGTGCTAGAGATCTCACTAGCGGAGAGACCCAGTACTTC.

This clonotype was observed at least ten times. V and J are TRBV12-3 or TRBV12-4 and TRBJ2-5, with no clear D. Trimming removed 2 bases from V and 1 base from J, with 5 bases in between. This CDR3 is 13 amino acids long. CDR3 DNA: TGTGCCAGCAGTTTATACACCCAAGAGACCCAGTACTTC. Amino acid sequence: CASSLYTQETQYF.

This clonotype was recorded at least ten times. In nucleotides, the CDR3 is TGTGCCAGTAGTACCTCCTCGGGACTTCTGTACGAGCAGTACTTC. It specifies CASSTSSGLLYEQYF. This sequence joins TRBV19 and TRBJ2-7; tentatively, D is TRBD2 (6 bases). This CDR3 is 15 amino acids long. V was cut by 4 bases and J by 4 bases, with 17 bases left in between. Germline-derived CDR1 and CDR2 are LNHDA and SQIVND (reference sequence).

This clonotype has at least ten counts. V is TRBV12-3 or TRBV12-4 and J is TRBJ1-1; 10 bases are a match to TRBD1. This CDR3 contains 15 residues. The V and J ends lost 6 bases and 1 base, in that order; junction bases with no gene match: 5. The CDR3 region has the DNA TGTGCCAGCAGCCGAGGACAGGGGGGGAACACTGAAGCTTTCTTT. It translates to CASSRGQGGNTEAFF.

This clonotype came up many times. The CDR3 nucleotides are TGCGCCAGCAGCTTGGCGCTCAGCCTCAATGAGCAGTTCTTC. It yields the protein CASSLALSLNEQFF. V is TRBV5-1 and J is TRBJ2-1; D gene ambiguous. Germline CDR1 SGHRS, CDR2 YFSETQ. This CDR3 comprises 14 residues. The V gene lost 0 bases and the J gene lost 6 bases, with 10 bases spanning the gap.

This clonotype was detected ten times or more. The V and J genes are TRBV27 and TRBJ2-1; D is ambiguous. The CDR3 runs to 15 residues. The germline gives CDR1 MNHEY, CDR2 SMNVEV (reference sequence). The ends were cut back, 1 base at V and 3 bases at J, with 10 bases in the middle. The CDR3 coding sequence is TGTGCCAGCAGTTTATTAAGTACAGTCTACAATGAGCAGTTCTTC. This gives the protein CASSLLSTVYNEQFF.

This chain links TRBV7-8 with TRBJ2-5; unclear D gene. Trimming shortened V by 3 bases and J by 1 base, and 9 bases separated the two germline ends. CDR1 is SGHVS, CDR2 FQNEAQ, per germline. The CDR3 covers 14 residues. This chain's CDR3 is CASSFPTGQETQYF. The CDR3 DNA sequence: TGTGCCAGCAGCTTCCCGACTGGCCAAGAGACCCAGTACTTC.

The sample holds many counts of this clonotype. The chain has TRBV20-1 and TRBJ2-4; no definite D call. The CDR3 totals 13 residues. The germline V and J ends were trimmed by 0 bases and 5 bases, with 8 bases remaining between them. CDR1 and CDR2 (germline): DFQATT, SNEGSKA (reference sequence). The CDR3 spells CSARDPNQNIQYF. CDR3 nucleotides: TGCAGTGCTAGAGATCCGAACCAAAACATTCAGTACTTC.

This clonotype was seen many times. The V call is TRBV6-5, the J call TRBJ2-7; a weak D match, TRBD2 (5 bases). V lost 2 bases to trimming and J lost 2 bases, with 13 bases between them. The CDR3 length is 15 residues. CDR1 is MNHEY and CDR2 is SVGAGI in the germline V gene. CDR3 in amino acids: CASSYALGKAYEQYF. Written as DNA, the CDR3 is TGTGCCAGCAGTTACGCTCTCGGGAAGGCCTACGAGCAGTACTTC.

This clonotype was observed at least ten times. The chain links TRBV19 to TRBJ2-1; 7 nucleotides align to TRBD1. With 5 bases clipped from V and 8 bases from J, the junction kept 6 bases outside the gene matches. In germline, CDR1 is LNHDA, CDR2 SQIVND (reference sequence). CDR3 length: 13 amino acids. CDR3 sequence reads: CASSATGRDEQFF. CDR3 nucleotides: TGTGCCAGTAGTGCGACAGGGCGGGATGAGCAGTTCTTC.

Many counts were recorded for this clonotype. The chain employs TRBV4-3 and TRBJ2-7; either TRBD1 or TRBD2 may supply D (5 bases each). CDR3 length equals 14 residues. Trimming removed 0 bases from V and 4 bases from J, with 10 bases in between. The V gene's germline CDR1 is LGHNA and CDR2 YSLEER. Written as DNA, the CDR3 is TGCGCCAGCAGCCAAGATCGAGGGGCATACGAGCAGTACTTC. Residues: CASSQDRGAYEQYF.

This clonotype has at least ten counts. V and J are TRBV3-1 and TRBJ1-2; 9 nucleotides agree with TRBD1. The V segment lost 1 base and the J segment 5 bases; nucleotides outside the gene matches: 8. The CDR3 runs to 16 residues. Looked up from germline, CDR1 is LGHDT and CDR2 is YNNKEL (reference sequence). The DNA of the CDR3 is TGTGCCAGCAGCCAAGTTGGTTCGGGACAGGGATATGGCTACACCTTC. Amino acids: CASSQVGSGQGYGYTF.

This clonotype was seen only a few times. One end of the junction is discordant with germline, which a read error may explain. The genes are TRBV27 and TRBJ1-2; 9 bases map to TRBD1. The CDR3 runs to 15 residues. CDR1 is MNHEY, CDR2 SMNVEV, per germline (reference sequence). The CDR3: CASSLSGTGSSGYTF. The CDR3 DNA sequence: TGTGCCAGCAGTCTATCCGGGACAGGGTCTTCTGGCTACACCTTC.